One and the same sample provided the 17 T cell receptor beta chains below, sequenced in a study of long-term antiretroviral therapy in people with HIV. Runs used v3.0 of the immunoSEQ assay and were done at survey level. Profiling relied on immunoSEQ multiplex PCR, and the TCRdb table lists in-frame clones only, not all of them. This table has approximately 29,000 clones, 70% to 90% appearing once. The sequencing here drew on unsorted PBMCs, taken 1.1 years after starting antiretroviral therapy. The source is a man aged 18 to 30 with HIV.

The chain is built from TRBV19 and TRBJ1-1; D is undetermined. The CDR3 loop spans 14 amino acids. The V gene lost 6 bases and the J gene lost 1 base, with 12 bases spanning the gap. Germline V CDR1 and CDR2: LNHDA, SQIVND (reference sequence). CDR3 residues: CASSAYGKNTEAFF. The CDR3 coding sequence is TGTGCCAGTAGCGCGTACGGGAAGAACACTGAAGCTTTCTTT.

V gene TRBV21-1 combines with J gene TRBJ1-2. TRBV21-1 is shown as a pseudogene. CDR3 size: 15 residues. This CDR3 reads CASSTEVAGGCGYTF. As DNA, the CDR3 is TGTGCCAGCAGTACCGAGGTGGCAGGAGGATGTGGCTACACCTTC.

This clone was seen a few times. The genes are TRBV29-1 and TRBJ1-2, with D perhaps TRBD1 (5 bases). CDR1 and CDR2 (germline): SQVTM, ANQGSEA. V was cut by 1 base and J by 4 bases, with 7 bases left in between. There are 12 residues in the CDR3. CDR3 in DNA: TGCAGCGTTGAAGTTGGGGCCTATGGCTACACCTTC. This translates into CSVEVGAYGYTF.

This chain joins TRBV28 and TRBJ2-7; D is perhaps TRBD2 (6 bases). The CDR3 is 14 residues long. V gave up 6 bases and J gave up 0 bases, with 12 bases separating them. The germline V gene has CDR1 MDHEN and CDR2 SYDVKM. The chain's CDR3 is CASSLGGISYEQYF. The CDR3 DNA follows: TGTGCCAGCAGCTTGGGCGGGATCTCCTACGAGCAGTACTTC. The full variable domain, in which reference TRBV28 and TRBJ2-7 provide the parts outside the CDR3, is DVKVTQSSRYLVKRTGEKVFLECVQDMDHENMFWYRQDPGLGLRLIYFSYDVKMKEKGDIPEGYSVSREKKERFSLILESASTNQTSMYLCASSLGGISYEQYFGPGTRLTVT.

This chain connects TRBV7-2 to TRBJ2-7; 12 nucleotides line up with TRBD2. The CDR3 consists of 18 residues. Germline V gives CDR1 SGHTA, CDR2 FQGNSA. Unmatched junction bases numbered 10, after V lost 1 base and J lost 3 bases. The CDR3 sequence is CASSLGLAGALGIYEQYF. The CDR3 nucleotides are TGTGCCAGCAGCTTAGGACTAGCGGGAGCGTTGGGGATCTACGAGCAGTACTTC.

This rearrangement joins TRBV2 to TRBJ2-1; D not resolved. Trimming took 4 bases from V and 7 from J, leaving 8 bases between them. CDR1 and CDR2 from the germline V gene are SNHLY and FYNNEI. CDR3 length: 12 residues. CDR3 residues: CASSGLLNEQFF. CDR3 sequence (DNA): TGTGCCAGCAGTGGTCTACTTAATGAGCAGTTCTTC.

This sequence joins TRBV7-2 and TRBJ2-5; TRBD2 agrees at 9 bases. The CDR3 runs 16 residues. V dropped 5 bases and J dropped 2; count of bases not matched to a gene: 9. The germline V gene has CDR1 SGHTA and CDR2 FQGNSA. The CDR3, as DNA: TGTGCCAGCAGCCCCAATCCAGCGGGGGGACAAGAGACCCAGTACTTC. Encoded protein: CASSPNPAGGQETQYF.

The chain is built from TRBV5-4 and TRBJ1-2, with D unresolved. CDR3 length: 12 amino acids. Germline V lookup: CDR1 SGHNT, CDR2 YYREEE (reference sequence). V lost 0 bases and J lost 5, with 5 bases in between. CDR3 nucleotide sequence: TGTGCCAGCAGCTTGGAAAGTTATGGCTACACCTTC. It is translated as CASSLESYGYTF.

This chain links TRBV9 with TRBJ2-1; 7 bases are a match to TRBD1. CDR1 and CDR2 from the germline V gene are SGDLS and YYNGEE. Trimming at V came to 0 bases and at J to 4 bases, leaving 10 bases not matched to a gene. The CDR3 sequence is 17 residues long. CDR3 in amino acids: CASSVGGGTAQYNEQFF. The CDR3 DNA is TGTGCCAGCAGCGTAGGGGGTGGGACAGCCCAATACAATGAGCAGTTCTTC. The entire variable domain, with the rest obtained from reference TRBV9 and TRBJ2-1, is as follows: DSGVTQTPKHLITATGQRVTLRCSPRSGDLSVYWYQQSLDQGLQFLIQYYNGEERAKGNILERFSAQQFPDLHSELNLSSLELGDSALYFCASSVGGGTAQYNEQFFGPGTRLTVL.

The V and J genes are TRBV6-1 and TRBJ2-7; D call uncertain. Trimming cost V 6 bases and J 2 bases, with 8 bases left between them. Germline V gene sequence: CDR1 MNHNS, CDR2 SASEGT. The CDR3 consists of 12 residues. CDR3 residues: CASRDGAYEQYF. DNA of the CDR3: TGTGCCAGCAGGGACGGTGCCTACGAGCAGTACTTC.

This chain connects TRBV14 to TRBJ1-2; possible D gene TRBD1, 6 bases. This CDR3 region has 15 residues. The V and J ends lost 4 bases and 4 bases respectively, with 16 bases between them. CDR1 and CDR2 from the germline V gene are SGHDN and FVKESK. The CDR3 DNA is TGTGCCAGCAGCCCTCCCGGACAGTACTTCTATGGCTACACCTTC. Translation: CASSPPGQYFYGYTF.

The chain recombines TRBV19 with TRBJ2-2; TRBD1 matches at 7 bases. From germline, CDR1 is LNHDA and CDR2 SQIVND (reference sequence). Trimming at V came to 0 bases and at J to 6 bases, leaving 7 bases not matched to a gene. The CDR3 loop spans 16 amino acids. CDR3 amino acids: CASSIDRQGWSGELFF. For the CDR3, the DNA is TGTGCCAGTAGTATAGATCGACAGGGATGGTCCGGGGAGCTGTTTTTT.

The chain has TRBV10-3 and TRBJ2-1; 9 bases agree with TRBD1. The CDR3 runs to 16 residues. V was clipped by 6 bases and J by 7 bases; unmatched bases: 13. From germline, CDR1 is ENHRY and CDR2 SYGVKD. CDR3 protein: CAISGPGQGRGNEQFF. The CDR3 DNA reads TGTGCCATCAGCGGACCGGGACAGGGCCGTGGGAATGAGCAGTTCTTC.

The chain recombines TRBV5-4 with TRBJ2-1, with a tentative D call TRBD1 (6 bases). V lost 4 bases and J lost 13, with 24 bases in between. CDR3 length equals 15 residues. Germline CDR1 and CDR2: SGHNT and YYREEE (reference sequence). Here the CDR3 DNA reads TGTGCCAGCAGCCCCGGACAGCAGTCGATTTATATCCAGTTCTTC. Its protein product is CASSPGQQSIYIQFF.

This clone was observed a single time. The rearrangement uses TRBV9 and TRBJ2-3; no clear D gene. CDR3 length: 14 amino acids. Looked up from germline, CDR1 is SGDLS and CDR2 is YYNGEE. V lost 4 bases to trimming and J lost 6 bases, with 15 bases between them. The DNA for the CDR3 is TGTGCCAGCAGCTTCGGGTTTTCCCCCGATACGCAGTATTTT. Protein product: CASSFGFSPDTQYF.

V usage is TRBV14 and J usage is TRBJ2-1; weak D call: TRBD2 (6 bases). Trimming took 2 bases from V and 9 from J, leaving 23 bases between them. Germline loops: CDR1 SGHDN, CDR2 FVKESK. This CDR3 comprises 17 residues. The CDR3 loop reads CASSQWVEREHGSEQFF. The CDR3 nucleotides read TGTGCCAGCAGCCAATGGGTAGAACGGGAGCATGGGAGTGAGCAGTTCTTC.

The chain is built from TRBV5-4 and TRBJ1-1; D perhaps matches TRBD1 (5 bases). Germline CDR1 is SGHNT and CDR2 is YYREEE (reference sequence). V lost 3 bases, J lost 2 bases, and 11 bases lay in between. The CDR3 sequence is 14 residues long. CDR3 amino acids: CASSSVRTNTEAFF. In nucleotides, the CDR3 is TGTGCCAGCAGCTCGGTTAGGACAAACACTGAAGCTTTCTTT.